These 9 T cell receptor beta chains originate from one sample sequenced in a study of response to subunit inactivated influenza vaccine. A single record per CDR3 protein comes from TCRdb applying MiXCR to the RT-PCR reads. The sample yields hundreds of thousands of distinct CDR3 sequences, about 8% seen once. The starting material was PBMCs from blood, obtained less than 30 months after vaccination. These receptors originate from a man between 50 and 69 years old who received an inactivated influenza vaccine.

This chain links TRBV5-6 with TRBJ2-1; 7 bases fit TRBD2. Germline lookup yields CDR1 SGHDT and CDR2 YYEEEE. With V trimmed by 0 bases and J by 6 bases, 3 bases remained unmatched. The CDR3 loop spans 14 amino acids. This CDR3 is CASSLEAGFNEQFF. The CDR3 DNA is TGTGCCAGCAGCTTGGAAGCGGGGTTCAATGAGCAGTTCTTC.

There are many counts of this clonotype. As DNA, the CDR3 is TGTGCCAGCAGCAGAAGACAGGGGTATAATTCACCCCTCCACTTT. It codes for CASSRRQGYNSPLHF. The rearrangement links TRBV7-2 to TRBJ1-6; 8 bases fit TRBD1. The V segment lost 5 bases and the J segment 4 bases; nucleotides outside the gene matches: 4. The CDR3 runs 15 residues. CDR1 is SGHTA, CDR2 FQGNSA, per germline.

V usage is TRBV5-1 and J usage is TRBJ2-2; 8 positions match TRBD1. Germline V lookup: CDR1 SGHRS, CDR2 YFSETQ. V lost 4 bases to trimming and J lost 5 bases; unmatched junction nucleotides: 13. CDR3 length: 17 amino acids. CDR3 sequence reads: CASSPGQVNPRTGELFF. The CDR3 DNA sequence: TGCGCCAGCAGCCCGGGACAGGTCAACCCCCGGACCGGGGAGCTGTTTTTT.

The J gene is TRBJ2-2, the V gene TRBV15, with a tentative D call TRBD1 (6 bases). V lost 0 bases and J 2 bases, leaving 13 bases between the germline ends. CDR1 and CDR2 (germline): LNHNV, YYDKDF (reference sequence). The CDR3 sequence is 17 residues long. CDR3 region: CATSRERGIPNTGELFF. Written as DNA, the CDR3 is TGTGCCACCAGCAGAGAAAGGGGGATTCCTAACACCGGGGAGCTGTTTTTT.

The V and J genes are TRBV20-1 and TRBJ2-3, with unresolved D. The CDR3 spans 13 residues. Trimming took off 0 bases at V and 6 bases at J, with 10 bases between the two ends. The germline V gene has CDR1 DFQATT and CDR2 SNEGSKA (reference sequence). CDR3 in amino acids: CSARETLIDTQYF. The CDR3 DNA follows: TGCAGTGCTAGAGAAACCCTTATTGATACGCAGTATTTT.

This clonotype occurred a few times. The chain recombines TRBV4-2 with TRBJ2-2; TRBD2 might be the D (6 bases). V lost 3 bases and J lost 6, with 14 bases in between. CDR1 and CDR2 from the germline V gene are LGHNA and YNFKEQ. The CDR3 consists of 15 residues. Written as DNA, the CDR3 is TGTGCCAGCAGCCAGGACGGGAGAGTCCCCGGGGAGCTGTTTTTT. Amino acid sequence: CASSQDGRVPGELFF.

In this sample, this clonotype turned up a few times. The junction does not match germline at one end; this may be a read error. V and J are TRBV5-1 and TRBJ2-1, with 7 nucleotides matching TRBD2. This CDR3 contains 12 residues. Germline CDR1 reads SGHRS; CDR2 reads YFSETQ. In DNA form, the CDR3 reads TGCGCCAGCAATCGGGACTACAGTGAGCAGTTCTTC. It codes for CASNRDYSEQFF.

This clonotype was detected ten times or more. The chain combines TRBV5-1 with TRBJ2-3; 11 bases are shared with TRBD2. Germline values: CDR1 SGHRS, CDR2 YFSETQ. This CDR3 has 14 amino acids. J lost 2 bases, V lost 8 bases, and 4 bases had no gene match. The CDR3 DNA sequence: TGCGCCAGTCGACTAGCGGGATACACAGATACGCAGTATTTT. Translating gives CASRLAGYTDTQYF.

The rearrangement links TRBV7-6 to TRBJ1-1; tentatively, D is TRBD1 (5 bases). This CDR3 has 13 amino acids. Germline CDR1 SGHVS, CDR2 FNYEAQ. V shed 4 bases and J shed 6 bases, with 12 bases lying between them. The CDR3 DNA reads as TGTGCCAGCAGCTCCGCAGGGTTCGCTGAAGCTTTCTTT. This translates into CASSSAGFAEAFF.